The rows below give T cell receptor beta chains drawn from one sample of a study of T cells in Graves' hyperthyroidism and ophthalmopathy. TCRdb used MiXCR to reprocess the multiplex PCR reads, holding one entry per CDR3 protein. There are some 600,000 distinct CDR3 sequences in the sample; about 14% occur only once, and under 7% lies in the top ten. The sequencing sample was made of blood. Receptor source: a woman aged 30 to 39 with Graves' hyperthyroidism that later progressed to Graves' ophthalmopathy. Both conserved end residues are part of each CDR3. The order of the fields is CDR3 DNA, CDR3 protein, V gene, D gene, J gene, clone size. A D gene is named only where the DNA matches it firmly. Size tells how often a clone was seen (once, few, many) or the class of an expanded clone, and some rows leave it out.

CDR3nt: TGTGCTAGTGGTTTGGGGAGTGTGGGGTATGGCTACACCTTC
CDR3aa: CASGLGSVGYGYTF
v_gene: TRBV12-5
d_gene: -
j_gene: TRBJ1-2
abundance: few

CDR3nt: TGTGCCAGCAGCCAACACCCGGGAGGGAGGGATGAGCAGTTCTTC
CDR3aa: CASSQHPGGRDEQFF
v_gene: TRBV5-5
d_gene: TRBD2
j_gene: TRBJ2-1
abundance: many

CDR3nt: TGTGCCAGCAGTATCGGGACAATCCCTGAAGCTTTCTTT
CDR3aa: CASSIGTIPEAFF
v_gene: TRBV12-3/TRBV12-4
d_gene: -
j_gene: TRBJ1-1
abundance: many

CDR3nt: TGTGCCAGCAGCCCATCTTGGGGGAGGGCCTTGGGTTACAATGAGCAGTTCTTC
CDR3aa: CASSPSWGRALGYNEQFF
v_gene: TRBV7-2
d_gene: TRBD2
j_gene: TRBJ2-1
abundance: many

CDR3nt: TGTGCCAGCCGGGCTTTTACTGGGACTGAAGCTTTCTTT
CDR3aa: CASRAFTGTEAFF
v_gene: TRBV6-1
d_gene: -
j_gene: TRBJ1-1
abundance: -

CDR3nt: TGTGCCAGCAGCGTGCAGGACCGGGCCTACAATGAGCAGTTCTTC
CDR3aa: CASSVQDRAYNEQFF
v_gene: TRBV9
d_gene: -
j_gene: TRBJ2-1
abundance: many

CDR3nt: TGTGCCAGCAGTGAGGCTAGCGGGTTTTGGGGCAATGAGCAGTTCTTC
CDR3aa: CASSEASGFWGNEQFF
v_gene: TRBV6-1
d_gene: TRBD2
j_gene: TRBJ2-1
abundance: many

CDR3nt: TGTGCCAGCACCCCTAATAGGGACAGCCCCACCATTCAGTACTTC
CDR3aa: CASTPNRDSPTIQYF
v_gene: TRBV6-2/TRBV6-3
d_gene: TRBD1
j_gene: TRBJ2-4
abundance: many

CDR3nt: TGTGCCAGCAGTTTATCGCCAGTTTACGAGCAGTACTTC
CDR3aa: CASSLSPVYEQYF
v_gene: TRBV27
d_gene: -
j_gene: TRBJ2-7
abundance: many

CDR3nt: TGTGCCATCAGCGCGGGACGAAATGAAAAACTGTTTTTT
CDR3aa: CAISAGRNEKLFF
v_gene: TRBV10-3
d_gene: -
j_gene: TRBJ1-4
abundance: many

CDR3nt: TGTGCCAGCAGCTTGGCCCTTTCTAACTATGGCTACACCTTC
CDR3aa: CASSLALSNYGYTF
v_gene: TRBV5-8
d_gene: -
j_gene: TRBJ1-2
abundance: few

CDR3nt: TGTGCCAGCAGCCAAGTAAAACGGGAGGGAGCTTTCTTT
CDR3aa: CASSQVKREGAFF
v_gene: TRBV3-1
d_gene: -
j_gene: TRBJ1-1
abundance: many

CDR3nt: TGCAGTGCTTCATCAGGACTAGCGGGGTACAATGAGCAGTTCTTC
CDR3aa: CSASSGLAGYNEQFF
v_gene: TRBV20-1
d_gene: TRBD2
j_gene: TRBJ2-1
abundance: many

CDR3nt: TGCAGTGCCCTGCGGACGGTCGAAGCTTTCTTT
CDR3aa: CSALRTVEAFF
v_gene: TRBV20-1
d_gene: -
j_gene: TRBJ1-1
abundance: many

CDR3nt: TGTGCCAGCAGTGAAGCCTCCATTTCGGGGAGTACGCAGTATTTT
CDR3aa: CASSEASISGSTQYF
v_gene: TRBV6-1
d_gene: -
j_gene: TRBJ2-3
abundance: -

CDR3nt: TGTGCCAGCAGCTTACTCCAGGGGGACTATGGCTACACCTTC
CDR3aa: CASSLLQGDYGYTF
v_gene: TRBV7-9
d_gene: TRBD1
j_gene: TRBJ1-2
abundance: many

CDR3nt: TGTGCCAGCAGGCCCCCGGGCCATGGCCTCTACGAGCAGTACTTC
CDR3aa: CASRPPGHGLYEQYF
v_gene: TRBV12-3/TRBV12-4
d_gene: -
j_gene: TRBJ2-7
abundance: many